This T cell receptor (beta chain) is from a study of response to subunit inactivated influenza vaccine. This clonotype was counted at least ten times. TCRdb reprocessed the RT-PCR reads with MiXCR, giving one entry per CDR3 protein. Of around 530,000 distinct CDR3 sequences in the sample, approximately 16% are singletons; the top ten hold around 3%. CDR1 and CDR2 from the germline V gene are LGHNA and YSLEER. The CDR3 is 15 amino acids. Trimming left V 1 base short and J 3 bases short, with 9 bases between. Sequencing used CD4+ T cells sorted from PBMCs, obtained less than 25 months after vaccination. The source of this sequence is a man in his fifties or sixties who received an inactivated influenza vaccine. The V call is TRBV4-3, the J call TRBJ2-2; D ambiguous. The CDR3 loop reads CASSQGLGYTGELFF. The CDR3 nucleotides are TGCGCCAGCAGCCAAGGGCTAGGGTACACCGGGGAGCTGTTTTTT.